This TCR beta chain comes out of a study of immune cell composition in non-small cell lung cancer. Background on the study: Histologic subtype was mainly adenocarcinoma or squamous cell carcinoma. Study results and limitations: Clones >0.5% enriched in tumour were rarer in adenocarcinoma (33%) than squamous (roughly 75%).

As concerns this clone: Its antigen remains unknown.

Germline values: CDR1 SGHAT, CDR2 FQNNGV. The V gene end was trimmed by 5 bases and the J gene end by 4 bases; junction bases not matched to a gene: 15. There are 18 residues in the CDR3. TCRdb's copy holds only in-frame clones and misses some; the assay was immunoSEQ multiplex PCR. The sample has around 6,600 clones; about 77% are singletons. The chain links TRBV11-2 to TRBJ2-3; the match to TRBD2 covers 10 bases. Specimen: lung tumor tissue. The receptor's source is a human donor with non-small cell lung cancer. Written as DNA, the CDR3 is TGTGCCAGCAGCGCCCCCAGGGGGCTAGCGGGAGATCCAGATACGCAGTATTTT. It codes for CASSAPRGLAGDPDTQYF. Filled out from reference TRBV11-2 and TRBJ2-3, the complete variable domain reads EAGVAQSPRYKIIEKRQSVAFWCNPISGHATLYWYQQILGQGPKLLIQFQNNGVVDDSQLPKDRFSAERLKGVDSTLKIQPAKLEDSAVYLCASSAPRGLAGDPDTQYFGPGTRLTVL.